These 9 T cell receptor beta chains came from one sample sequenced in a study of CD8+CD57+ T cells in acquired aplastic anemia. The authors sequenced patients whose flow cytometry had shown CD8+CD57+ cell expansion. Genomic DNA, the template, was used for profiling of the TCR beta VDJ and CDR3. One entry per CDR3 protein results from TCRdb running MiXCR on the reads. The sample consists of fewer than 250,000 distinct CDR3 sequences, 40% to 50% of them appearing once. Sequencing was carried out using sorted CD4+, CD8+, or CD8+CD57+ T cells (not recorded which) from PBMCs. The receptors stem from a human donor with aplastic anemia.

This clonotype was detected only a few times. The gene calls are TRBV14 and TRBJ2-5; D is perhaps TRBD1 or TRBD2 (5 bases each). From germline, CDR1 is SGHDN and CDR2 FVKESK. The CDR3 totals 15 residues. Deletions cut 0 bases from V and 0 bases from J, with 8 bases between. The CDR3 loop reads CASSQDGTDQETQYF. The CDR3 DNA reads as TGTGCCAGCAGCCAAGATGGGACGGACCAAGAGACCCAGTACTTC.

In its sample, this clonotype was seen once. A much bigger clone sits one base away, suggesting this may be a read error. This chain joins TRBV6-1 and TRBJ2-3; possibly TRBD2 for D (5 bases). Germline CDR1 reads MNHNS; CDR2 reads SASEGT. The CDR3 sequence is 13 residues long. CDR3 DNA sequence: TGTGCCAGCAGGAGGGAATTCACAGATGCGCAGTATTTT. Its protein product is CASRREFTDAQYF.

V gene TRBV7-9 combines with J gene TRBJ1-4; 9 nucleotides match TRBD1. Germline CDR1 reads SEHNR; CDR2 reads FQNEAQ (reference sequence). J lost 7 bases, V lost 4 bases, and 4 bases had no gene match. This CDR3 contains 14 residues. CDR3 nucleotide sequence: TGTGCCAGCAGCTCGGGACAGGGTGTTGAAAAACTGTTTTTT. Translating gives CASSSGQGVEKLFF.

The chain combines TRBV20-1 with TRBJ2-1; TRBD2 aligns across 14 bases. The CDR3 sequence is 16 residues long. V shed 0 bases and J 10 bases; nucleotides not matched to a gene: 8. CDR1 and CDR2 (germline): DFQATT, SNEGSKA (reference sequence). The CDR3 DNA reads TGCAGTGCTAGAGATCCCTCGACTAGCGGGAGGGAGGAGCAGTTCTTC. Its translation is CSARDPSTSGREEQFF.

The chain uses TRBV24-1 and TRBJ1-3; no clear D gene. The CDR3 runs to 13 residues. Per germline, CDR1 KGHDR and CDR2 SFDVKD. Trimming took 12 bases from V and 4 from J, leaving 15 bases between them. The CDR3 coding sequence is TGTGCCTTTAGGCACAGTTCCGGAAACACCATATATTTT. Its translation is CAFRHSSGNTIYF.

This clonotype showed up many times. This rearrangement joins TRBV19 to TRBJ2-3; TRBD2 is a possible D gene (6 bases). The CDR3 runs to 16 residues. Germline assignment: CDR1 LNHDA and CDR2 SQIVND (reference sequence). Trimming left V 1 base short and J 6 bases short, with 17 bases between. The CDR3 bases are TGTGCCAGTAGTATAGGAGGACTAAGCAGTGGCGATACGCAGTATTTT. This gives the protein CASSIGGLSSGDTQYF.

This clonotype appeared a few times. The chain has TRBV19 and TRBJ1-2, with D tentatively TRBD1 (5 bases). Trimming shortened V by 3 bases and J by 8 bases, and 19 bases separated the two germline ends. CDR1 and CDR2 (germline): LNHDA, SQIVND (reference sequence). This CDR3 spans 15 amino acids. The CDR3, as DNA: TGTGCCAGTAGTATCCAGAAAGCAGGGAAGAACGGCTACACCTTC. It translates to CASSIQKAGKNGYTF.

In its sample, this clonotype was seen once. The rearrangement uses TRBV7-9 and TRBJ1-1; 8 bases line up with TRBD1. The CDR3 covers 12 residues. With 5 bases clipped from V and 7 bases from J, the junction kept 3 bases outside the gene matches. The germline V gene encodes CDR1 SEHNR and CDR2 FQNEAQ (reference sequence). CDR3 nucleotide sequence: TGTGCCAGCAGCCGACAGGGGTTTGAAGCTTTCTTT. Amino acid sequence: CASSRQGFEAFF.

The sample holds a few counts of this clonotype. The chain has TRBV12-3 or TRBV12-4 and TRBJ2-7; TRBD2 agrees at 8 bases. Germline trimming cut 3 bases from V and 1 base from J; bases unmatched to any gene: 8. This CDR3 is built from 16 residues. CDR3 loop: CASSFERAGVSYEQYF. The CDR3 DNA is TGTGCCAGCAGTTTCGAGCGAGCGGGGGTTTCCTACGAGCAGTACTTC.